The clone carrying this T cell receptor (beta chain) was seen many times. TCRdb redid the calling of the PCR reads with MiXCR, one entry per CDR3 protein. The data hold about 640,000 distinct CDR3 sequences, with just under 20% observed a single time. Sorting recovered naive CD8 T cells on a CD8+CD4-CCR7+CD45RA+ profile. Per germline, CDR1 SEHNR and CDR2 FQNEAQ (reference sequence). V lost 10 bases, J lost 0 bases, and 13 bases lay in between. This CDR3 is built from 14 residues. This sample was taken from a study of molecular identifiers for immune sequencing clone quantification. The specimen was naive CD8+ T cells from blood, with Jurkat cell RNA spiked in. The subset was: FACS-sorted CD8+CD4-CCR7+CD45RA+ naive T cells. The V and J genes are TRBV7-9 and TRBJ1-3; D perhaps matches TRBD1 (6 bases). The sequence was collected from a human donor in good health. Some libraries in this study had Jurkat cell RNA spiked in. CDR3 DNA: TGTGCCACCCCGGGACAACTCTCTGGAAACACCATATATTTT. Protein sequence: CATPGQLSGNTIYF.